This TCR beta chain was found in a study of CD8 T cells in cerebrospinal fluid in Alzheimer's disease (dated by TCRdb to 2018 to 2021). Regarding the research as a whole: CSF T cell clonal expansion was assessed with two single-cell approaches: plate-based nested PCR sequencing and droplet-based sequencing. This study tested whether clonally expanded T cells could be found in cerebrospinal fluid from healthy elderly individuals and from patients with neurodegenerative disease. The droplet-based CSF analysis comparing patients with controls included about ten healthy controls (roughly 11,000 cells) and about ten patients with MCI or Alzheimer's disease (around 9,400 cells). The CSF gene-expression analysis, which included patients with Parkinson's disease, covered a total of roughly 25 samples. What the authors observed across the whole study: The authors cautioned that detecting EBV-specific TCRs in CSF does not establish a causal link between EBV and Alzheimer's disease. The largest CSF clone made up a higher percentage of TCRs in patients with MCI or Alzheimer's disease than in controls. The EBV-specific clones were neither the most highly expanded clones nor enriched among patients. In pooled data, a highly expanded clone (at least 3% of TCRs) was found in 1 of 10 healthy subjects versus 4 of 6 Alzheimer's patients. Only samples with detectable clones went into the overall clonality comparison: some 11 healthy, 5 MCI, 5 AD, and 6 PD.

Its frequency places this clonotype as large (0.1 to 1%); no count is recorded. Its antigen remains undetermined. Every participant was in good physical condition and had no acute infectious disease. For droplet-based sequencing, live CSF cells were sorted using a live/dead marker. CSF was obtained by lumbar puncture, and immune cells were pelleted by centrifugation at 300g. CSF samples were inspected for red blood cells, and any blood-contaminated sample was excluded. CSF cells were cryopreserved in freezing medium, frozen at -80 degrees C overnight, and then transferred to liquid nitrogen for storage. CSF samples were stored for less than seven months before analysis. Library preparation used 10x single-cell sequencing. CSF cells were profiled with 10X Genomics single-cell V(D)J and 5' gene-expression libraries. An Illumina NextSeq550 was used to sequence CSF single-cell TCR libraries. The original pipeline was this. After V(D)J reads were mapped to the vdj-GRCh38 alts ensemble 2.0.0 reference, the Cell Ranger vdj pipeline was used to analyse the reads. Cell barcodes sharing the same set of productive CDR3 nucleotide sequences were defined as clonotypes. To link clonality with transcriptional profiles, clonotype information was incorporated into Seurat v3.0 gene-expression metadata. Any CSF cell with more than 1,800 genes, more than 7,500 UMIs or more than 10% mitochondrial reads was removed. To find TCRs with known antigen specificity, CDR3-beta sequences were matched against VDJdb. Only TCRs with complete alpha and beta chains were included in the network analysis of clone sharing, which used the R package qgraph. Through TCRdb reprocessing, the reads give one entry per CDR3 protein sequence; DNA is omitted. It is TCRdb's table, rather than the study itself, that gives the V and J calls and clone size. The sample table records about 1,100 distinct CDR3 sequences. Around 9.1% of the sample lies in the top ten.

Sequencing used cerebrospinal fluid. This sequence originates from a human donor in good health.

The CDR3 is CASSHGGGFAQGETQYF. This sequence uses TRBV6-1 and TRBJ2-5; TCRdb selects TRBD1, and the lack of DNA leaves this call unchecked. Including the terminal cysteine and phenylalanine, the CDR3 comprises 17 residues. No DNA is listed. Looking up the germline V gene yields CDR1 MNHNS and CDR2 SASEGT.